The rows below give T cell receptor beta chains drawn from one sample of a study of early stage breast cancer tumors. Sequencing was performed with immunoSEQ multiplex PCR; in TCRdb, only in-frame clones are kept and a portion is missing. Among roughly 34,000 clones, roughly 72% were seen once, and the ten largest hold about 7%. Sequenced: blood. The receptors come from a person in their sixties or seventies with breast cancer. Each CDR3 is given with its conserved first and last residue. The D gene is left open where the match is weak. The size entry is marked missing in some rows and otherwise reads once, few, many or a size class.

D gene | clone size | J gene | V gene | CDR3 DNA | CDR3 protein
TRBD2 | NA | TRBJ2-1 | TRBV18 | TGTGCCAGCTCCGGGCTAGCGGGAGTGAGCAATGAGCAGTTCTTC | CASSGLAGVSNEQFF
TRBD2 | NA | TRBJ2-1 | TRBV19 | TGTGCCAGTAGTTCTCTTCCGGGACTAGCGGGGGGGAATGAGCAGTTCTTC | CASSSLPGLAGGNEQFF
NA | NA | TRBJ2-1 | TRBV5-4 | TGTGCCAGCAGCCCGACCTCCTACAATGAGCAGTTCTTC | CASSPTSYNEQFF
NA | NA | TRBJ1-4 | TRBV5-1 | TGCGCCAGCAGCTCGGGCCGGGGAAATGAAAAACTGTTTTTT | CASSSGRGNEKLFF
NA | once | TRBJ1-2 | TRBV7-2 | TGTGCCAGCAGCTTAGCGCAGGCCGGCTACACCTTC | CASSLAQAGYTF
NA | once | TRBJ2-3 | TRBV4-1 | TGCGCCAGCAGCCAAGAGGGATACACAGATACGCAGTATTTT | CASSQEGYTDTQYF
NA | NA | TRBJ1-6 | TRBV6-5 | TGTGCCAGCAGTTACTCCGATCGGGTTAGAAATTCACCCCTCCACTTT | CASSYSDRVRNSPLHF
TRBD1 | NA | TRBJ2-4 | TRBV5-1 | TGCGCCAGCAGCCAAACAGGGGGATTAGCCAAAAACATTCAGTACTTC | CASSQTGGLAKNIQYF
NA | NA | TRBJ1-1 | TRBV11-2 | TGTGCCAGCAGCCCCACTAAATCTGAAGCTTTCTTT | CASSPTKSEAFF
TRBD1 | NA | TRBJ2-6 | TRBV11-2 | TGTGCCAGCAGCTATACCGGGACAGTCCCCTCTGGGGCCAACGTCCTGACTTTC | CASSYTGTVPSGANVLTF
NA | NA | TRBJ2-1 | TRBV28 | TGTGCCAGCAGTTTTGTTTGGGAGGGACAGGCCCTCAATGAGCAGTTCTTC | CASSFVWEGQALNEQFF
NA | few | TRBJ2-4 | TRBV6-5 | TGTGCCAGCGGCCCCTGGGGGGACTCCAAAAACATTCAGTACTTC | CASGPWGDSKNIQYF
NA | NA | TRBJ1-3 | TRBV6-8 | TGTGCCAGGGACCTAGGGCAGGACTCTGGAAACACCATATATTTT | CARDLGQDSGNTIYF
TRBD1 | NA | TRBJ1-4 | TRBV4-1 | TGCGCCAGCAGCCAACTCCTGACAGGGGGAGAAAAACTGTTTTTT | CASSQLLTGGEKLFF
TRBD1 | NA | TRBJ1-1 | TRBV18 | TGTGCCAGCTCACCACCGGGACAGGGGAACACTGAAGCTTTCTTT | CASSPPGQGNTEAFF
NA | NA | TRBJ2-3 | TRBV6-1 | TGTGCCAGCAGACGGGGGCAGGGCACAGATACGCAGTATTTT | CASRRGQGTDTQYF
NA | NA | TRBJ2-2 | TRBV28 | TGTGCCAGCAGTAGGGGTCGGAGGACCGGGGAGCTGTTTTTT | CASSRGRRTGELFF
NA | NA | TRBJ2-4 | TRBV5-1 | TGCGCCAGCAGTACGGGGGAAGCCAAAAACATTCAGTACTTC | CASSTGEAKNIQYF
TRBD1 | NA | TRBJ2-1 | TRBV4-1 | TGCGCCAGCAGCCACCCAGGTAGGGACAGGGACGAGCAGTTCTTC | CASSHPGRDRDEQFF
NA | NA | TRBJ1-3 | TRBV9 | TGTGCCAGCAGCGTCACAGGGTCTCACTCTGGAAACACCATATATTTT | CASSVTGSHSGNTIYF
NA | once | TRBJ2-7 | TRBV18 | TGTGCCAGCTCGCCCTCGCCAGCTACCTACGAGCAGTACTTC | CASSPSPATYEQYF
TRBD1 | NA | TRBJ2-7 | TRBV6-5 | TGTGCCAGCAGATACGCCGGGACAGGGAGCTACGAGCAGTACTTC | CASRYAGTGSYEQYF
NA | few | TRBJ1-2 | TRBV4-1 | TGCGCCAGCAGCCAAGATTCAGGGAGAACCCCCTATGGCTACACCTTC | CASSQDSGRTPYGYTF
NA | NA | TRBJ2-1 | TRBV28 | TGTGCCAGCAGTTACAGGGTCAATGAGCAGTTCTTC | CASSYRVNEQFF
NA | NA | TRBJ2-5 | TRBV11-2 | TGTGCCAGCAGCCTTAACGGGGTCGAGACCCAGTACTTC | CASSLNGVETQYF
NA | few | TRBJ1-1 | TRBV28 | TGTGCCAGCAGGACGAGCTCGACTGAAGCTTTCTTT | CASRTSSTEAFF
NA | once | TRBJ1-2 | TRBV28 | TGTGCCAGCAGTACCCTGAGGTCGGGCTACACCTTC | CASSTLRSGYTF
NA | NA | TRBJ2-5 | TRBV4-1 | TGCGCCAGCAGCCAGCCCGCTCGGCGGGAGACCCAGTACTTC | CASSQPARRETQYF
NA | NA | TRBJ2-1 | TRBV5-6 | TGTGCCAGCAGCTTGCGGCGGGGATTGGAGCAGTTCTTC | CASSLRRGLEQFF
NA | NA | TRBJ2-1 | TRBV5-1 | TGCGCCAGCAGCTTGGAGGGCAGGTTCTACAATGAGCAGTTCTTC | CASSLEGRFYNEQFF
TRBD1 | NA | TRBJ1-2 | TRBV7-8 | TGTGCCAGCAGCAAGACAGGGCTGAACTATGGCTACACCTTC | CASSKTGLNYGYTF
NA | NA | TRBJ2-7 | TRBV5-5 | TGTGCCAGCAAACAGGGAGGCTACGAGCAGTACTTC | CASKQGGYEQYF
NA | NA | TRBJ2-7 | TRBV27 | TGTGCCAGCAGTTCGGGATTGGACGAGCAGTACTTC | CASSSGLDEQYF
TRBD1 | NA | TRBJ2-4 | TRBV7-2 | TGTGCCAGCAGCCCGGACAGGGGGGGCAACATTCAGTACTTC | CASSPDRGGNIQYF
NA | NA | TRBJ2-6 | TRBV28 | TGTGCCAGCAGTTTAAGGGGCTCTGGGGCCAACGTCCTGACTTTC | CASSLRGSGANVLTF
NA | NA | TRBJ2-6 | TRBV4-1 | TGCGCCAGCAGCCAAGTTGAAAGCAACCCTGGGGCCAACGTCCTGACTTTC | CASSQVESNPGANVLTF
NA | NA | TRBJ2-4 | TRBV7-8 | TGTGCCAGCAGCTCAGTGAACCTAGCCAAAAACATTCAGTACTTC | CASSSVNLAKNIQYF
NA | once | TRBJ2-3 | TRBV11-3 | TGTGCCAGCAGCTTAGGGACTAGCACAGATACGCAGTATTTT | CASSLGTSTDTQYF
TRBD1 | NA | TRBJ1-2 | TRBV6-1 | TGTGCCAGCAGTGATTGGGACAGGGGGCAAGGCTACACCTTC | CASSDWDRGQGYTF
NA | NA | TRBJ2-5 | TRBV6-6 | TGTGCCAGCAGTTTCGCGGGGTGGGAGACCCAGTACTTC | CASSFAGWETQYF
TRBD2 | NA | TRBJ2-3 | TRBV7-2 | TGTGCCAGCAGCTTAGGACTAGCAACAGATACGCAGTATTTT | CASSLGLATDTQYF
NA | NA | TRBJ1-5 | TRBV28 | TGTGCCAGCAGATACGCGCCGGACAGAGGCAATCAGCCCCAGCATTTT | CASRYAPDRGNQPQHF
TRBD1 | NA | TRBJ2-7 | TRBV13 | TGTGCCAGCAGCCGTTCGGGACAGGGGGCGAGTGAGCAGTACTTC | CASSRSGQGASEQYF
NA | medium-sized | TRBJ1-1 | TRBV6-5 | TGTGCCAGCAGTCCCTCGGGGGGGAGCACTGAAGCTTTCTTT | CASSPSGGSTEAFF